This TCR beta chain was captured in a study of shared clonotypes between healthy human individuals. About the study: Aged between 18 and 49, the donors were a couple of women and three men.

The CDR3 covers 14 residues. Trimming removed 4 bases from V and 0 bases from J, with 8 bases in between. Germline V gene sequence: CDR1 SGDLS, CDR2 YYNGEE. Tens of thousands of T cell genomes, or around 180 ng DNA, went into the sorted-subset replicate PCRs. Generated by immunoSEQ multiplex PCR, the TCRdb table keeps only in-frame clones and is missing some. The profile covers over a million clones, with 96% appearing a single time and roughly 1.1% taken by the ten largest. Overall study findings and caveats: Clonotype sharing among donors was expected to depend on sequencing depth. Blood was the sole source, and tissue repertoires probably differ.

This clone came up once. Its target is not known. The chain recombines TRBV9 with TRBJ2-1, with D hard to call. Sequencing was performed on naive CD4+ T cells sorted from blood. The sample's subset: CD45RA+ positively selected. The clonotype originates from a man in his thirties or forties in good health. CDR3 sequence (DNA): TGTGCCAGCAGCCGCACGGTCTCCTACAATGAGCAGTTCTTC. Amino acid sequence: CASSRTVSYNEQFF.